This T cell receptor (beta chain) was found in a study of PD-L1 blockade in urothelial cancer (dated by TCRdb to about 2017). General notes on the study: Every patient began therapy in the mid-2010s and was given atezolizumab 1,200 mg intravenously every 3 weeks. Blood samples gave median yields of approximately 130,000 T cells and over 80,000 unique TCRs, along with a median clonality of 0.080. An ECOG performance status of 0 or 1 was recorded for the patients, and 0 to 3 prior chemotherapy regimens had been received by the patients. The study, an exploratory multi-omic analysis, examined somatic, immune and clinical correlates of response to PD-L1 blockade with atezolizumab in urothelial cancer. About 85% of the roughly 29 patients were identified as males with urothelial cancer of bladder origin, and a prior smoking history was reported by 18 of 29 patients. In the same patients who had TCR sequencing, pretreatment tumors also underwent whole exome sequencing and RNA sequencing. Blood samples were analyzed 3 weeks after the start of treatment (second dose) and 6 weeks after the start of treatment. About 10 patients achieved durable clinical benefit and some 21 did not. Pretreatment tumor samples, along with matched peripheral blood serially collected before and after atezolizumab treatment, were subjected to TCR sequencing. Approximately 29 patients had pretreatment blood TCR-seq, around 25 had at least one posttreatment blood collection, and around 25 had tumor TCR-seq. Progression-free survival longer than 6 months counted as durable clinical benefit, and TCR features were additionally tested against both progression-free and overall survival.

This sample's time point label indicates: peripheral blood 6 weeks after treatment start. The cohort comprised roughly 30 patients with locally advanced or metastatic urothelial carcinoma treated at Memorial Sloan Kettering on a trial protocol. Peripheral blood mononuclear cells were collected pretreatment and during treatment, with between 1 and 8 total time points obtained per patient. The Qiagen DNeasy Blood extraction kit was used to purify genomic DNA from total PBMCs and tumor samples. PBMCs were collected pretreatment and during treatment, and were isolated and stored as previously described. What the work shows at the level of the full study, not this receptor alone: Small sample size (n ≈ 29) and many exploratory analyses mean the results are intended to be hypothesis-generating. A pretreatment peripheral blood TCR clonality below the median was linked to improved progression-free and overall survival. Patients with durable benefit showed greater expansion of tumor-associated TCR clones in peripheral blood 3 weeks after starting treatment (n ≈ 21, p = 0.022).

To estimate absolute template abundance from read counts, synthetic TCR analog templates were spiked into each PCR. The immunoSEQ assay used bias-controlled V and J gene primers to amplify TCRbeta CDR3 regions from genomic DNA. Sequencing of rearranged TCRbeta segments was done at approximately 20X coverage. Per the authors' processing: Sequencing errors were corrected by clustering, and CDR3s were annotated against IMGT so that V, D and J genes could be assigned. Out-of-frame and stop-codon sequences were excluded, and only productive TCRbeta rearrangements were used in downstream analyses. Clonality was computed as one minus Shannon entropy normalized by the log of the number of unique productive sequences. Fisher's exact test with Benjamini-Hochberg correction, at a threshold of adjusted p below 0.01, was used to find clones that differed between time points or between blood and tumor. In TCRdb, the immuneACCESS table is reduced to in-frame sequences with V and J assigned. These tables do not hold every clone; where another copy was compared, an unresolved V gene accounts for under half, and the others remain unexplained. V, J and clone size are taken as reported in that table, and D and trimming were inferred from the DNA itself. The sample contains approximately 44,000 clones, 91% of them found a single time. The leading ten clones occupy approximately 7.5% of the sample.

In regard to this clone: Its antigen remains unidentified. Base qualities are not provided; no much larger clone lies one nucleotide away.

V is cut by 8 bases and J by 0 bases, and the space between the germline ends is 14 bases. Per the germline V gene, SNHLY is the CDR1 and FYNNEI is the CDR2. CDR3 length: 14 amino acids, cysteine to phenylalanine. This entry keeps only the CDR3 DNA: 42 bases, framed from base 1. The TCR sequence derives from a man aged 65 to 85 with urothelial cancer. The rearranged chain carries TRBV2 and TRBJ2-7; the D gene is perhaps TRBD1, from 6 matching bases. The source material was PBMCs, sampled around atezolizumab (anti-PD-L1) treatment. The DNA reads TGTGCCAGCTTGATAAGGACAGCCTCCTACGAGCAGTACTTC. This translates into CASLIRTASYEQYF.